The clone carrying this T cell receptor beta chain occurred many times. All patients picked for sequencing had shown, by flow cytometry, an expansion of CD8+CD57+ cells. This record comes from a study of CD8+CD57+ T cells in acquired aplastic anemia. Genomic DNA constituted the template upon which TCR beta VDJ and CDR3 profiling was performed. One entry per CDR3 protein results from TCRdb running MiXCR on the reads. The sample contains around 130,000 distinct CDR3 sequences, 55% to 60% of which appear only once. Per the germline V gene, CDR1 is DFQATT and CDR2 is SNEGSKA (reference sequence). V was pared by 5 bases and J by 6 bases, with 16 bases between. The CDR3 is made up of 13 amino acids.

The rearrangement links TRBV20-1 to TRBJ1-2; D remains ambiguous. The clonotype was recovered from a human donor with aplastic anemia. The sequenced sample consisted of sorted CD4+, CD8+, or CD8+CD57+ T cells (not recorded which) from PBMCs. CDR3 sequence reads: CSALHPLQDGYTF. DNA for the CDR3: TGCAGTGCTCTCCACCCCCTCCAGGATGGCTACACCTTC.